The 21 T cell receptor beta chains given below trace back to one sample, sequenced in a study of beta chain features in type 1 diabetes. The entirety of the isolated RNA underwent reverse transcription, so expressed TCRB transcripts were sequenced. The data were produced by immunoSEQ multiplex PCR, yet TCRdb's version contains in-frame clones alone and is incomplete. Of about 320,000 clones listed, 11% to 15% are singletons. The sequenced material came from central memory CD4+ T cells from blood. These receptors originate from a man aged 25 to 45 in good health.

V usage is TRBV6-6 and J usage is TRBJ2-7, with 11 positions matching TRBD2. With 7 bases clipped from V and 6 bases from J, the junction kept 8 bases outside the gene matches. The CDR3 is made up of 14 amino acids. Germline assignment: CDR1 MNHNY and CDR2 SVGAGI (reference sequence). The CDR3 DNA follows: TGTGCCAGCACCGAGGACCTAGCGGGAGGCGAGCAGTACTTC. Its translation: CASTEDLAGGEQYF.

This clone was observed a few times. The genes are TRBV7-2 and TRBJ2-7; D not certain. The germline V gene encodes CDR1 SGHTA and CDR2 FQGNSA. The length of the CDR3 is 15 residues. V was cut by 5 bases and J by 6 bases, with 20 bases left in between. In DNA, the CDR3 is TGTGCCAGCAGCCTCATGCCGGCTGAAACCTTCGAGCAGTACGTC. Residues: CASSLMPAETFEQYV.

This clone has a handful of counts. The V call is TRBV7-2, the J call TRBJ1-3; D call uncertain. This CDR3 comprises 12 residues. Germline V CDR1 and CDR2: SGHTA, FQGNSA. The V end was cut by 2 bases, the J end by 5 bases, with 4 bases between. The CDR3 nucleotides are TGTGCCAGCAGCTTAACCCGAAACACCATATATTTT. Translation gives CASSLTRNTIYF.

The sample holds a few counts of this clone. The genes are TRBV11-2 and TRBJ2-7; maybe TRBD2 (6 bases). The ends were cut back, 4 bases at V and 3 bases at J, with 19 bases in the middle. CDR1 is SGHAT and CDR2 is FQNNGV in the germline V gene. The CDR3 runs to 16 residues. The CDR3 DNA reads as TGTGCCAGCAGCTCGAGAGGAGACCGGGGGAGCTACGAGCAGTACTTC. Residues: CASSSRGDRGSYEQYF.

This clone appeared a few times. The chain's CDR3 is CASSQAGGYTF. CDR3 bases: TGTGCCAGCAGCCAAGCTGGTGGCTACACCTTC. The V gene is TRBV4-2, the J gene TRBJ1-2; D call uncertain. This CDR3 is 11 amino acids long. Germline-derived CDR1 and CDR2 are LGHNA and YNFKEQ. Trimming stripped 1 base from V and 7 bases from J, with 4 bases between.

This clone was counted only a few times. The chain uses TRBV11-2 and TRBJ2-7; a possible D gene is TRBD1 (6 bases). Per germline, CDR1 SGHAT and CDR2 FQNNGV. The CDR3 consists of 16 residues. Trimming shortened V by 3 bases and J by 4 bases, and 19 bases separated the two germline ends. The CDR3 region is CASSFIPTGWGYEQYF. In nucleotides, the CDR3 is TGTGCCAGCAGCTTTATCCCAACAGGGTGGGGTTACGAGCAGTACTTC.

A few counts support this clone. The genes are TRBV7-7 and TRBJ2-7; TRBD2 might be the D (5 bases). There are 14 residues in the CDR3. Trimming cost V 4 bases and J 4 bases, with 14 bases left between them. The germline V gene has CDR1 SSHAT and CDR2 FNYEAQ (reference sequence). DNA for the CDR3: TGTGCCAGCAGCTCTGATACGGGAAGTTACGAGCAGTACGTC. Translation: CASSSDTGSYEQYV.

This clone was detected many times. This chain joins TRBV30 and TRBJ1-2; a weak D match, TRBD1 (6 bases). This CDR3 has 17 amino acids. V gave up 0 bases and J gave up 1 base, with 18 bases separating them. Germline V gene data show CDR1 as GTSNPN and CDR2 as SVGIG (reference sequence). The CDR3 nucleotides are TGTGCCTGGAGTGTAATAGGGTCAGGGGCCTTTAACTATGGCTACACCTTC. This translates into CAWSVIGSGAFNYGYTF.

This chain joins TRBV7-9 and TRBJ2-1, with 7 bases that match TRBD2. The germline gives CDR1 SEHNR, CDR2 FQNEAQ (reference sequence). The CDR3 consists of 13 residues. Germline trimming cut 1 base from V and 10 bases from J; bases unmatched to any gene: 4. The CDR3 DNA reads as TGTGCCAGCAGCTTAGAGCCTAGCGGCGAGCAGTTCTTC. Translated: CASSLEPSGEQFF.

This clone was detected only a few times. The genes are TRBV7-9 and TRBJ1-2; the D is unclear. The CDR3 length is 13 residues. Deletions cut 2 bases from V and 6 bases from J, with 10 bases between. Germline V gene lookup returns CDR1 SEHNR and CDR2 FQNEAQ (reference sequence). Here the CDR3 reads CASSLQEHDGYTF. The CDR3 DNA reads as TGTGCCAGCAGCTTACAGGAACACGATGGCTACACCTTC.

This clone has only a few counts. The chain couples TRBV7-2 to TRBJ1-1, with D unclear. Germline V gives CDR1 SGHTA, CDR2 FQGNSA. CDR3 length: 15 residues. The V gene lost 1 base and the J gene lost 1 base, with 10 bases spanning the gap. CDR3 coding DNA: TGTGCCAGCAGCTTAGTTTCAGGCGAGAACACTGAAGCTTTCTTT. It yields the protein CASSLVSGENTEAFF.

This clone turned up a few times. The V call is TRBV2, the J call TRBJ2-7, with 7 bases lining up with TRBD1. Germline CDR1 SNHLY, CDR2 FYNNEI. This CDR3 is 11 amino acids long. V dropped 8 bases and J dropped 5; count of bases not matched to a gene: 3. DNA for the CDR3: TGTGCCAGCCGTGGGACAGACGAGCAGTACGTC. Its protein is CASRGTDEQYV.

The table lists this clone with a few counts. The chain recombines TRBV7-2 with TRBJ2-5; D gene ambiguous. Germline CDR1 reads SGHTA; CDR2 reads FQGNSA. There are 14 residues in the CDR3. The V end was cut by 5 bases, the J end by 5 bases, with 15 bases between. The CDR3 reads CASSPTSPEETQYF. The CDR3 DNA reads TGTGCCAGCAGCCCTACAAGCCCGGAGGAGACCCAGTACTTC.

This clone has only a few counts. CDR3 region: CASSLTGTIQETQYF. The CDR3 DNA reads TGTGCCAGCAGCTTAACTGGGACTATCCAAGAGACCCAGTACTTC. This chain connects TRBV7-2 to TRBJ2-5; 7 bases line up with TRBD2. The CDR3 has 15 residues. V lost 2 bases and J lost 1; bases outside the gene matches: 4. Germline V CDR1 and CDR2: SGHTA, FQGNSA.

This clone has more than one count but fewer than ten. The gene calls are TRBV11-2 and TRBJ2-5; 13 bases are shared with TRBD2. The V gene end was trimmed by 5 bases and the J gene end by 6 bases; junction bases not matched to a gene: 12. The germline CDR1 and CDR2 sequences are SGHAT and FQNNGV. The CDR3 is 17 residues long. CDR3 DNA sequence: TGTGCCAGCAGCCCCCTCGGGACTAGCGGGATCGGACAGACCCAGTACTTC. It translates to CASSPLGTSGIGQTQYF.

This clone was observed a handful of times. Just one base apart from a much larger clone, this may be a read error. This rearrangement joins TRBV10-1 to TRBJ2-3; D is undetermined. The CDR3 sequence is 12 residues long. Between the trimmed V and J ends, which lost 5 bases and 2 bases, there was a span of 5 bases. Looked up from germline, CDR1 is WNHNN and CDR2 is SYGVQD (reference sequence). This CDR3 is CASSSTTDTQYF. The CDR3 DNA follows: TGCGCCAGCAGTTCTACCACAGATACGCAGTATTTT.

This clone was detected a few times. The V call is TRBV5-6, the J call TRBJ1-5; D perhaps matches TRBD1 (6 bases). Germline loops: CDR1 SGHDT, CDR2 YYEEEE. The CDR3 covers 16 residues. Trimming pared 2 bases from V and 0 bases from J, leaving 12 bases between. DNA of the CDR3: TGTGCCAGCAGCTTAACCCACAGGGCTAGCAATCAGCCCCAGCATTTT. Protein sequence: CASSLTHRASNQPQHF.

V is TRBV4-1 and J is TRBJ2-2; D may be TRBD2 (7 bases). Germline values: CDR1 MGHRA, CDR2 YSYEKL. The CDR3 totals 17 residues. Trimming took 0 bases from V and 2 from J, leaving 13 bases between them. Here the CDR3 reads CASSQDLRGHNTGELFF. Written as DNA, the CDR3 is TGCGCCAGCAGCCAAGATCTGCGGGGGCATAACACCGGGGAGCTGTTTTTT.

This chain's CDR3 is CASSFRDEQYF. The CDR3 DNA is TGTGCCAGCAGCTTCAGGGACGAGCAGTACTTC. This chain joins TRBV5-6 and TRBJ2-7; weak D call: TRBD1 (5 bases). The V end lost 2 bases, the J end lost 5 bases, and 5 bases lay between the germline ends. Per the germline V gene, CDR1 is SGHDT and CDR2 is YYEEEE. The length of the CDR3 is 11 residues.

This clone was detected only a few times. At one end, the junction sequence differs from germline, possibly due to a read error. The CDR3 reads CSATGTGGATEALF. The CDR3 nucleotides read TGCAGCGCGACCGGGACAGGGGGGGCGACTGAAGCTCTCTTT. The gene calls are TRBV29-1 and TRBJ1-1; 11 nucleotides agree with TRBD1. In germline, CDR1 is SQVTM, CDR2 ANQGSEA. The CDR3 runs 14 residues. The full variable domain, rest sourced from reference TRBV29-1 and TRBJ1-1, is SAVISQKPSRDICQRGTSLTIQCQVDSQVTMMFWYRQQPGQSLTLIATANQGSEATYESGFVIDKFPISRPNLTFSTLTVSNMSPEDSSIYLCSATGTGGATEALFGQGTRLTVV.

This clone was detected ten times or more. The chain employs TRBV2 and TRBJ1-5; no definite D call. Germline V lookup: CDR1 SNHLY, CDR2 FYNNEI. The CDR3 loop spans 14 amino acids. The V gene lost 2 bases and the J gene lost 6 bases, with 11 bases spanning the gap. This CDR3 is CASSESFGRQPQHF. CDR3 DNA: TGTGCCAGCAGTGAATCGTTTGGGCGTCAGCCCCAGCATTTT.